This T cell receptor beta chain was sequenced in a study of blood T cell repertoires in COVID-19. The CDR3 contains 18 residues. J was trimmed by 0 bases and V by 5 bases; bases with no gene match: 15. In germline, CDR1 is SGHRS, CDR2 YFSETQ. In the source study's methods: From reference gene primer amplification, estimates of nucleated cell counts were derived. Data came from immunoSEQ multiplex PCR; TCRdb stores just in-frame clones and leaves some out. For V, J and clone size, that table is used; D and trimming come from the DNA. The data show about 150,000 clones, approximately 86% seen once. The sequenced material came from PBMCs or T cells enriched from blood (not recorded which). The origin of this receptor is a middle-aged woman who had been exposed to COVID-19. J is TRBJ2-3 and V is TRBV5-1; TRBD2 matches at 7 bases. The CDR3 DNA reads TGCGCCAGCAGAGACCGGGACTACCGACAGTCTAGCACAGATACGCAGTATTTT. Residues: CASRDRDYRQSSTDTQYF.